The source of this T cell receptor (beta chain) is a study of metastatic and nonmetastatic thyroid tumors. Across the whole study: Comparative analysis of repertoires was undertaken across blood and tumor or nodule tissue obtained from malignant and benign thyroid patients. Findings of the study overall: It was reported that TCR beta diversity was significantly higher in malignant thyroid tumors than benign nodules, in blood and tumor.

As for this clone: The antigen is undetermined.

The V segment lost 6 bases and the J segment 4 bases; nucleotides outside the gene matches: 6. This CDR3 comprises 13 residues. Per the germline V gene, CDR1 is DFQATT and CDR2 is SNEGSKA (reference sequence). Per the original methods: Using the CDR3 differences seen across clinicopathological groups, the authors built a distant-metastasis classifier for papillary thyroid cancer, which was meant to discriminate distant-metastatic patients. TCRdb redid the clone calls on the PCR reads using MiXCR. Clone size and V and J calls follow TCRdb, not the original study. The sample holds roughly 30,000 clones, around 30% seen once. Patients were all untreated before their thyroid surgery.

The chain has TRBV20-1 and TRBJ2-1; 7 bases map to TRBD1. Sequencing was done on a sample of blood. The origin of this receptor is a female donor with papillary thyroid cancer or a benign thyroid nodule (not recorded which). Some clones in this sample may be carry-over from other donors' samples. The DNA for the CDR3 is TGCAGTGCGAGGGACAGCGGATACAATGAGCAGTTCTTC. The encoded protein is CSARDSGYNEQFF.